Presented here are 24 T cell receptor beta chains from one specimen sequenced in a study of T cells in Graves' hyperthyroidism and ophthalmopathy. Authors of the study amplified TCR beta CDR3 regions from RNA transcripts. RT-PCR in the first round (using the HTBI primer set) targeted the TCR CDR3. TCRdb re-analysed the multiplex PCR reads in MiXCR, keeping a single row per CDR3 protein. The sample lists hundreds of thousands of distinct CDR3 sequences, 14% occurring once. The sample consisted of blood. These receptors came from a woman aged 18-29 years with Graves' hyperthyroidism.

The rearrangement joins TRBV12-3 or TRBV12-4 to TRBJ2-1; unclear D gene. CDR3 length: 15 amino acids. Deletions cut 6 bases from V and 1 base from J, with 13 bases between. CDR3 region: CASRLSMGSYNEQFF. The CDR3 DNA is TGTGCCAGCAGGCTTAGTATGGGATCCTACAATGAGCAGTTCTTC.

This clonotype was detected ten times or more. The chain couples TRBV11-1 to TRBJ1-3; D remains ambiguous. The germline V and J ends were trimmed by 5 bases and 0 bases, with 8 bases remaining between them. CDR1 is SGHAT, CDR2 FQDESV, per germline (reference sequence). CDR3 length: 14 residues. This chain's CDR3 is CASSDWTSGNTIYF. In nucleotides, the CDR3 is TGTGCCAGCAGCGACTGGACCTCTGGAAACACCATATATTTT.

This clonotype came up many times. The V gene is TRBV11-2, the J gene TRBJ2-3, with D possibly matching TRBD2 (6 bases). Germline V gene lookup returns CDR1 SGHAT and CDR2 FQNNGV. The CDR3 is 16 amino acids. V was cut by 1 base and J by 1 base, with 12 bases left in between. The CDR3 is CASSLVGVAGTDTQYF. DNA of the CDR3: TGTGCCAGCAGCTTAGTCGGGGTAGCGGGCACAGATACGCAGTATTTT.

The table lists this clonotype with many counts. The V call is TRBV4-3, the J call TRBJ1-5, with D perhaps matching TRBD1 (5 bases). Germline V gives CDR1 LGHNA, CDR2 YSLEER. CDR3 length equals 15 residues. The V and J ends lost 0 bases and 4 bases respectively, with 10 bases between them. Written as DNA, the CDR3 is TGCGCCAGCAGCCAAGATCGCAGGGTAAATCAGCCCCAGCATTTT. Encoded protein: CASSQDRRVNQPQHF.

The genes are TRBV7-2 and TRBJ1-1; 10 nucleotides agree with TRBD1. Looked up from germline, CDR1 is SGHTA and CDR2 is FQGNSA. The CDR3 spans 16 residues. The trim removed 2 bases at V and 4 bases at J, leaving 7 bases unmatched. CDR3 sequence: CASSLIPTGGITEAFF. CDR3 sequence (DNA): TGTGCCAGCAGCTTAATACCGACAGGGGGCATCACTGAAGCTTTCTTT.

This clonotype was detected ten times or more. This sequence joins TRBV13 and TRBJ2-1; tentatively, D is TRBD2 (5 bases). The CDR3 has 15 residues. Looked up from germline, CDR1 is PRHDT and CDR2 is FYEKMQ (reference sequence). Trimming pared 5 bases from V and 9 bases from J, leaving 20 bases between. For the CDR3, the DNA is TGTGCCAGCAGCCGGGCTAGCCGGGGATGGGGTGAGCAGTTCTTC. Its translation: CASSRASRGWGEQFF.

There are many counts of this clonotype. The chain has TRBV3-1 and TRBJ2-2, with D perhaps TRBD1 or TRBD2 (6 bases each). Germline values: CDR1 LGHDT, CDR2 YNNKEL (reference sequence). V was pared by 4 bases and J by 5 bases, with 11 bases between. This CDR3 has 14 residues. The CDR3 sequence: CASSPQGGTGELFF. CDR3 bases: TGTGCCAGCAGCCCTCAAGGGGGGACCGGGGAGCTGTTTTTT.

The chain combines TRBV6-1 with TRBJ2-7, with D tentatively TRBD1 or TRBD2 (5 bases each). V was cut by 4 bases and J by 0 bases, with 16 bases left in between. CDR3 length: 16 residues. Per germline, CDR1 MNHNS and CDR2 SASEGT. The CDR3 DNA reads TGTGCCAGCAGTGGAGGAGGCTGGGGGTACTCCTACGAGCAGTACTTC. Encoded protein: CASSGGGWGYSYEQYF.

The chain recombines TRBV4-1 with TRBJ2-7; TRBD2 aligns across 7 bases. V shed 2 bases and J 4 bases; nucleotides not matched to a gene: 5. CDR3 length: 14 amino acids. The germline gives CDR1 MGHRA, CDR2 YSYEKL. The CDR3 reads CASSQPGGRYEQYF. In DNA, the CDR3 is TGCGCCAGCAGCCAACCGGGGGGAAGATACGAGCAGTACTTC.

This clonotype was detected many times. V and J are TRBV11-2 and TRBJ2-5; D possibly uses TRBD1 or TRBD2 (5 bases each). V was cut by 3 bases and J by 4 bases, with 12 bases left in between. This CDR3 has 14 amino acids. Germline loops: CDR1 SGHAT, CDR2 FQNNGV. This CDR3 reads CASSLGDLLETQYF. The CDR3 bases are TGTGCCAGCAGCTTGGGGGACCTCCTAGAGACCCAGTACTTC.

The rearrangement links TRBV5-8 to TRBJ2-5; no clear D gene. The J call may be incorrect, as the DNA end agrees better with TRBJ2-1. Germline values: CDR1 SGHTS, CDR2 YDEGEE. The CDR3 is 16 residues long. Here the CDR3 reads CASSLSPPRSQETQFF. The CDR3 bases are TGTGCCAGCAGCTTGTCCCCCCCTCGGAGCCAAGAGACCCAGTTCTTC.

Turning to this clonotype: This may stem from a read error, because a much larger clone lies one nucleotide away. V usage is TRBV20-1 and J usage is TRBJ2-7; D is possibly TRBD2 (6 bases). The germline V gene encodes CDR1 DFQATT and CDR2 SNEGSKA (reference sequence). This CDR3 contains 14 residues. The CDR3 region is CSASSKRRDNEQHF. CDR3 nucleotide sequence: TGCAGTGCTAGCTCCAAGAGGCGGGATAACGAGCAGCACTTC.

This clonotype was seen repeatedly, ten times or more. CDR3 protein: CASSQALFTSEIGYTF. The CDR3 nucleotides read TGTGCCAGCAGCCAAGCCTTATTTACTTCCGAGATAGGCTACACCTTC. The chain recombines TRBV3-1 with TRBJ1-2; no firm D call. The CDR3 runs 16 residues. V was pared by 1 base and J by 8 bases, with 20 bases between. From germline, CDR1 is LGHDT and CDR2 YNNKEL (reference sequence).

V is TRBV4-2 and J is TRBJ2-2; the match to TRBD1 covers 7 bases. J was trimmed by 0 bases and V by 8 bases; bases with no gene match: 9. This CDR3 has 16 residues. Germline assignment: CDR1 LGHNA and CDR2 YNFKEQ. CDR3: CASGLEGTANTGELFF. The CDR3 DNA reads TGTGCCAGCGGCCTCGAAGGGACAGCGAACACCGGGGAGCTGTTTTTT.

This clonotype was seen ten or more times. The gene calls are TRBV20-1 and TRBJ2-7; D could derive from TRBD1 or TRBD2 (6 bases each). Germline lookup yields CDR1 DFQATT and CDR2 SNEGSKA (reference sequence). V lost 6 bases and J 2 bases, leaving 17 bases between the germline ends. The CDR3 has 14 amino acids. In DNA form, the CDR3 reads TGCAGTGCGCGAAGGAGGGGACATGCCTACGAGCAGTACTTC. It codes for CSARRRGHAYEQYF.

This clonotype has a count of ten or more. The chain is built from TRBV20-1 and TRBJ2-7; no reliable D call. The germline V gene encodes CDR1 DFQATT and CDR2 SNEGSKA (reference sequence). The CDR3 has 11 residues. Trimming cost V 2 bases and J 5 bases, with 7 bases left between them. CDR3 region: CSARPRHEQYF. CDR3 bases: TGCAGTGCTAGACCGCGCCACGAGCAGTACTTC.

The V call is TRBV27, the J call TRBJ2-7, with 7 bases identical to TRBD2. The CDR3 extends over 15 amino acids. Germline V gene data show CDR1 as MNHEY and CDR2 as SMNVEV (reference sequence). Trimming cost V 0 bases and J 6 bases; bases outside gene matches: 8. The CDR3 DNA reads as TGTGCCAGCAGTTTATCGGCGGGAGTTAATAGCGAGCAGTACTTC. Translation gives CASSLSAGVNSEQYF.

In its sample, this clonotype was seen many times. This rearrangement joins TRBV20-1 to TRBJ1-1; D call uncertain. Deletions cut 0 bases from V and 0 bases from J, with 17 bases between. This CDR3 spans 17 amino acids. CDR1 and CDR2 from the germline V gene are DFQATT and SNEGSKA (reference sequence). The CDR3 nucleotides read TGCAGTGCTAGAGATTTGGGGTCCACGGACCTGAACACTGAAGCTTTCTTT. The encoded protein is CSARDLGSTDLNTEAFF.

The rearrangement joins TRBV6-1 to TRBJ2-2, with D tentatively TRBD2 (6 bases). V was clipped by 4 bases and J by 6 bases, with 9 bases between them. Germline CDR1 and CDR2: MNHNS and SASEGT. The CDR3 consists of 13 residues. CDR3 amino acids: CASSGREAGELFF. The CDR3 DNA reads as TGTGCCAGCAGTGGCAGGGAGGCCGGGGAGCTGTTTTTT.

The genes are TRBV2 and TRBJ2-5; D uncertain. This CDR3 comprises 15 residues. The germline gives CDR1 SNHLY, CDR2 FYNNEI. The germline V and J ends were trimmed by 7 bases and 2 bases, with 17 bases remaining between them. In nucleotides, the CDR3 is TGTGCCAGCACCACTTGGGCAGCCAGACAAGAGACCCAGTACTTC. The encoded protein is CASTTWAARQETQYF. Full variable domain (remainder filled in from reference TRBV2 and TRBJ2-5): EPEVTQTPSHQVTQMGQEVILRCVPISNHLYFYWYRQILGQKVEFLVSFYNNEISEKSEIFDDQFSVERPDGSNFTLKIRSTKLEDSAMYFCASTTWAARQETQYFGPGTRLLVL.

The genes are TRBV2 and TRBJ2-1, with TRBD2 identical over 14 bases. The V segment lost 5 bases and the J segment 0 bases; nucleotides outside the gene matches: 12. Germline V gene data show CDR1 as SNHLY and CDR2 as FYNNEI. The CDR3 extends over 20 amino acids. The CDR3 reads CASSISGTSGSLGSYNEQFF. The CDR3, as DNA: TGTGCCAGCAGTATCTCCGGGACTAGCGGGAGCTTAGGCTCCTACAATGAGCAGTTCTTC.

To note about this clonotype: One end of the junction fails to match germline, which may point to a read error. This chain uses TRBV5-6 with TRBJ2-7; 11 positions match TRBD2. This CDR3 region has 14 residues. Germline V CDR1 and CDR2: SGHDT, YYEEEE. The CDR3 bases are TGTGCCAACAGCACTGGACTAGCGGGCTACGAGCAGTACTTC. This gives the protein CANSTGLAGYEQYF.

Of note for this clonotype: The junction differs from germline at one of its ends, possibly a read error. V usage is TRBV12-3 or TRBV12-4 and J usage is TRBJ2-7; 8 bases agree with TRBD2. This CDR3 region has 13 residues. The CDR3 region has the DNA TGTACCAGCAGTATACTAGCGGAGTACGAGCAGTACTTC. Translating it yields CTSSILAEYEQYF.

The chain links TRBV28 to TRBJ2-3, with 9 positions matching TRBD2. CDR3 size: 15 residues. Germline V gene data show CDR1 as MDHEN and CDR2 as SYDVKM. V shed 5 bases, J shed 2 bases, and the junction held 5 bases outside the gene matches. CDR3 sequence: CASSISSGTTDTQYF. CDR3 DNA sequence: TGTGCCAGCAGTATCTCTAGCGGGACCACAGATACGCAGTATTTT.